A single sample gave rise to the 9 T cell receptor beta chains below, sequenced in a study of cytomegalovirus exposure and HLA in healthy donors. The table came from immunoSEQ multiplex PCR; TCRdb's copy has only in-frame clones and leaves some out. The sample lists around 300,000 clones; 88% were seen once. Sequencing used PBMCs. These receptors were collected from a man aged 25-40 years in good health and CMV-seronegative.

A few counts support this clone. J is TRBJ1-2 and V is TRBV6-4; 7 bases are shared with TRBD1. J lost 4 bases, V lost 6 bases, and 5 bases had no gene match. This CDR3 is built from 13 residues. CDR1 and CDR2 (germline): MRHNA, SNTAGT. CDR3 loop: CASSPGQTYGYTF. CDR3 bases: TGTGCCAGCAGCCCGGGACAGACCTATGGCTACACCTTC.

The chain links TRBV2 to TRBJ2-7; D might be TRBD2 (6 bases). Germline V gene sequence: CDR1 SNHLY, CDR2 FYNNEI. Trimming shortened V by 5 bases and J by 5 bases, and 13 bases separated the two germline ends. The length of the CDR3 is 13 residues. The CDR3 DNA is TGTGCCAGCAGTCCTACCGGGACTGACGAGCAGTACTTC. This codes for CASSPTGTDEQYF. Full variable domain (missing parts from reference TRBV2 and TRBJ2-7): EPEVTQTPSHQVTQMGQEVILRCVPISNHLYFYWYRQILGQKVEFLVSFYNNEISEKSEIFDDQFSVERPDGSNFTLKIRSTKLEDSAMYFCASSPTGTDEQYFGPGTRLTVT.

This CDR3 is CASSLKLGLSEAFF. CDR3 nucleotides: TGTGCCAGCAGCTTAAAGCTGGGGCTAAGTGAAGCTTTCTTT. This chain links TRBV11-2 with TRBJ1-1; the D gene is possibly TRBD1 (5 bases). Germline V gives CDR1 SGHAT, CDR2 FQNNGV. This CDR3 is 14 amino acids long. V lost 2 bases, J lost 7 bases, and 14 bases lay in between.

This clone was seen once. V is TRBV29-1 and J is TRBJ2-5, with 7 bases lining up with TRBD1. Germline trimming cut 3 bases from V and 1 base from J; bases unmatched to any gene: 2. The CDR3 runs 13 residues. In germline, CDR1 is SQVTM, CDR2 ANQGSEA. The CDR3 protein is CSVEGQPQETQYF. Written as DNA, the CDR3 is TGCAGCGTTGAGGGACAGCCCCAAGAGACCCAGTACTTC.

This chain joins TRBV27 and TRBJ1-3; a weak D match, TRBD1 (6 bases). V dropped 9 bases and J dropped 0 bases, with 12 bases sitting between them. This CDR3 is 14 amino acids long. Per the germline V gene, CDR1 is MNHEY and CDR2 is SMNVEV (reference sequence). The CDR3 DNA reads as TGTGCCAGGGGGGGGGACAACTCTGGAAACACCATATATTTT. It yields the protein CARGGDNSGNTIYF.

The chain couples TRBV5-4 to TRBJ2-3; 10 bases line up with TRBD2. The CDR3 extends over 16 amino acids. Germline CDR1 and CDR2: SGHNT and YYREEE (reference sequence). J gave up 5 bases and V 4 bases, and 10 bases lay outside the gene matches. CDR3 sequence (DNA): TGTGCCAGCAGCCTTAGAGCGGGGGGGCAAGTAGATACGCAGTATTTT. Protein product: CASSLRAGGQVDTQYF.

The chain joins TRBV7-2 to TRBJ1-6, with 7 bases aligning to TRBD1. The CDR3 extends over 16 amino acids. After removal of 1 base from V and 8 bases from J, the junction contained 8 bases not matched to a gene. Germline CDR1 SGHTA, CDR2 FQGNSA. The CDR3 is CASSLVTGAGDSPLHF. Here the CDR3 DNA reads TGTGCCAGCAGCTTAGTAACAGGGGCAGGGGATTCACCCCTCCACTTT.

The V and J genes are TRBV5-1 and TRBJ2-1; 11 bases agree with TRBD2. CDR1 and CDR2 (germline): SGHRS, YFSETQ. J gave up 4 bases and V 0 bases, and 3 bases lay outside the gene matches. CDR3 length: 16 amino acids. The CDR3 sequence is CASSLDSGGAYNEQFF. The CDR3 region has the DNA TGCGCCAGCAGCTTGGATAGCGGGGGGGCGTACAATGAGCAGTTCTTC.

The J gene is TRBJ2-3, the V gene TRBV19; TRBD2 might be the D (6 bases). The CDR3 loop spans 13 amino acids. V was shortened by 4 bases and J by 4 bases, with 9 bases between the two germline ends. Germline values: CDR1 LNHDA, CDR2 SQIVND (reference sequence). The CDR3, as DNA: TGTGCCAGTAGTAGGGGACTTCCAGATACGCAGTATTTT. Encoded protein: CASSRGLPDTQYF.